Listed here are 25 T cell receptor beta chains from one sample, sequenced in a study of memory CD4+ T cells and cytomegalovirus serostatus. Data came from immunoSEQ multiplex PCR; TCRdb stores just in-frame clones and leaves some out. The table has under 55,000 clones, around four fifths seen once; the top ten hold more than 1.1%. Single viable CD3+CD4+CD8-CD45RO+ cells were sorted as the memory CD4+ T cells. Sequenced sample: memory CD4+ T cells from blood. Receptors were obtained from an adult in good health and CMV-seropositive.

CDR3 loop: CASSPGTGGFGYTF. For the CDR3, the DNA is TGTGCCAGCAGCCCGGGGACAGGGGGATTTGGCTACACCTTC. This chain links TRBV5-6 with TRBJ1-2; 11 positions agree with TRBD1. After removal of 4 bases from V and 7 bases from J, the junction contained 6 bases not matched to a gene. Looked up from germline, CDR1 is SGHDT and CDR2 is YYEEEE. The CDR3 runs to 14 residues.

The V gene is TRBV15, the J gene TRBJ2-2; D is perhaps TRBD2 (5 bases). There are 14 residues in the CDR3. Trimming stripped 9 bases from V and 0 bases from J, with 11 bases between. The germline V gene has CDR1 LNHNV and CDR2 YYDKDF (reference sequence). The CDR3 region is CATLGASNTGELFF. Written as DNA, the CDR3 is TGTGCCACTTTGGGAGCATCGAACACCGGGGAGCTGTTTTTT. The whole variable domain, filled in from reference TRBV15 and TRBJ2-2, reads DAMVIQNPRYQVTQFGKPVTLSCSQTLNHNVMYWYQQKSSQAPKLLFHYYDKDFNNEADTPDNFQSRRPNTSFCFLDIRSPGLGDTAMYLCATLGASNTGELFFGEGSRLTVL.

The genes are TRBV18 and TRBJ1-2, with TRBD1 identical over 8 bases. The V gene's germline CDR1 is KGHSH and CDR2 LQKENI. This CDR3 comprises 14 residues. The V gene end was trimmed by 8 bases and the J gene end by 4 bases; junction bases not matched to a gene: 9. The CDR3 here is CASTADRVAYGYTF. The CDR3 nucleotides are TGTGCCAGCACCGCGGACAGGGTGGCCTATGGCTACACCTTC.

This chain connects TRBV28 to TRBJ1-2, with D uncertain. CDR1 MDHEN and CDR2 SYDVKM come from the germline V gene. V gave up 5 bases and J gave up 0 bases, with 10 bases separating them. The CDR3 spans 14 residues. The CDR3, as DNA: TGTGCCAGCAGTACGGACGGATCTAACTATGGCTACACCTTC. Translated: CASSTDGSNYGYTF.

This clone has a handful of counts. The J gene is TRBJ1-4, the V gene TRBV15, with no clear D. This CDR3 region has 12 residues. CDR1 and CDR2 (germline): LNHNV, YYDKDF (reference sequence). Trimming took off 0 bases at V and 14 bases at J, with 10 bases between the two ends. For the CDR3, the DNA is TGTGCCACCAGCAGAGATCAACCCGTCCTGTTTTTT. This sequence encodes CATSRDQPVLFF.

The chain links TRBV6-6 to TRBJ2-5, with TRBD1 matching 8 bases. Per the germline V gene, CDR1 is MNHNY and CDR2 is SVGAGI (reference sequence). The CDR3 covers 16 residues. V dropped 1 base and J dropped 4; count of bases not matched to a gene: 8. As DNA, the CDR3 is TGTGCCAGCAGTTACTTCCTGGCAGGGGGCGCAGAGACCCAGTACTTC. Translated, it gives CASSYFLAGGAETQYF.

The genes are TRBV9 and TRBJ2-7; D unclear. Germline loops: CDR1 SGDLS, CDR2 YYNGEE. V lost 2 bases, J lost 3 bases, and 12 bases lay in between. The CDR3 length is 14 residues. The CDR3 DNA reads TGTGCCAGCAGCGTCGGCCCCCCGCACTACGAGCAGTACTTC. Translation: CASSVGPPHYEQYF.

As to this clone: Different DNA sequences within this sample yield the same CDR3. V gene TRBV20-1 combines with J gene TRBJ2-5; no clear D. V gave up 5 bases and J gave up 5 bases, with 6 bases separating them. Germline V gene data show CDR1 as DFQATT and CDR2 as SNEGSKA (reference sequence). The CDR3 totals 10 residues. CDR3 protein: CSAGMETQYF. In DNA form, the CDR3 reads TGCAGTGCTGGTATGGAGACCCAGTACTTC.

This CDR3 is CASSKNRGLGYTF. In DNA, the CDR3 is TGTGCCAGCAGTAAAAACAGGGGGCTCGGCTACACCTTC. The chain recombines TRBV2 with TRBJ1-2; 9 bases agree with TRBD1. The trim removed 5 bases at V and 8 bases at J, leaving 6 bases unmatched. Germline assignment: CDR1 SNHLY and CDR2 FYNNEI. The CDR3 covers 13 residues.

V usage is TRBV10-1 and J usage is TRBJ2-2; 7 nucleotides agree with TRBD1. Trimming cost V 8 bases and J 4 bases; bases outside gene matches: 1. There are 12 residues in the CDR3. CDR1 is WNHNN and CDR2 is SYGVQD in the germline V gene (reference sequence). Here the CDR3 reads CASWDSTGELFF. CDR3 DNA: TGCGCCAGCTGGGACAGCACCGGGGAGCTGTTTTTT.

V and J are TRBV2 and TRBJ2-3, with TRBD2 as a possible D gene (5 bases). CDR1 and CDR2 from the germline V gene are SNHLY and FYNNEI. V was shortened by 6 bases and J by 3 bases, with 13 bases between the two germline ends. The CDR3 totals 14 residues. In nucleotides, the CDR3 is TGTGCCAGCAGCCAAACGGAGGTTACAGATACGCAGTATTTT. This encodes CASSQTEVTDTQYF. Full variable domain (missing parts from reference TRBV2 and TRBJ2-3): EPEVTQTPSHQVTQMGQEVILRCVPISNHLYFYWYRQILGQKVEFLVSFYNNEISEKSEIFDDQFSVERPDGSNFTLKIRSTKLEDSAMYFCASSQTEVTDTQYFGPGTRLTVL.

V and J are TRBV10-3 and TRBJ2-5; 7 nucleotides line up with TRBD2. The V and J ends lost 8 bases and 5 bases, in that order; junction bases with no gene match: 11. The CDR3 extends over 14 amino acids. Germline CDR1 is ENHRY and CDR2 is SYGVKD. The CDR3 DNA is TGTGCCATCCGGGGGGAAGTAGGAGGGGAGACCCAGTACTTC. It encodes CAIRGEVGGETQYF.

CDR3 coding DNA: TGTGCCAGTAGTAATCAGGGTACCACCGGGGAGCTGTTTTTT. The encoded protein is CASSNQGTTGELFF. J is TRBJ2-2 and V is TRBV19, with D maybe TRBD1 (5 bases). This CDR3 is 14 amino acids long. V lost 4 bases and J lost 4, with 10 bases in between. Germline loops: CDR1 LNHDA, CDR2 SQIVND (reference sequence).

This chain uses TRBV5-1 with TRBJ2-1, with D unclear. Germline V gene sequence: CDR1 SGHRS, CDR2 YFSETQ. CDR3 size: 15 residues. The V and J ends lost 4 bases and 0 bases respectively, with 11 bases between them. The CDR3 DNA follows: TGCGCCAGCAGCCGAAATCCGAGCTCCTACAATGAGCAGTTCTTC. Its protein is CASSRNPSSYNEQFF.

The rearrangement links TRBV5-1 to TRBJ1-4, with D perhaps matching TRBD1 (6 bases). The CDR3 runs to 14 residues. V was trimmed by 1 base and J by 4 bases, leaving 8 bases between them. Germline V CDR1 and CDR2: SGHRS, YFSETQ. As DNA, the CDR3 is TGCGCCAGCAGCTTGAGGGGGATTAATGAAAAACTGTTTTTT. This gives the protein CASSLRGINEKLFF.

V and J are TRBV18 and TRBJ1-4; D remains ambiguous. Germline assignment: CDR1 KGHSH and CDR2 LQKENI. The V end was cut by 3 bases, the J end by 0 bases, with 5 bases between. CDR3 length equals 14 residues. Written as DNA, the CDR3 is TGTGCCAGCTCACCGCGCGCAACTAATGAAAAACTGTTTTTT. It is translated as CASSPRATNEKLFF.

This clone was found a few times. The V and J genes are TRBV7-9 and TRBJ1-1; the D gene is possibly TRBD1 (6 bases). Trimming cost V 5 bases and J 5 bases, with 9 bases left between them. CDR1 and CDR2 from the germline V gene are SEHNR and FQNEAQ (reference sequence). The CDR3 totals 12 residues. The CDR3 reads CASSEQGTEAFF. Here the CDR3 DNA reads TGTGCCAGCAGCGAACAGGGTACTGAAGCTTTCTTT.

The CDR3 is CASSSWTSGGLYQETQYF. DNA of the CDR3: TGTGCCAGCAGCTCGTGGACTAGCGGGGGGCTTTACCAAGAGACCCAGTACTTC. The V gene is TRBV5-4, the J gene TRBJ2-5; 14 positions agree with TRBD2. V was pared by 3 bases and J by 0 bases, with 7 bases of the junction left unmatched. Germline-derived CDR1 and CDR2 are SGHNT and YYREEE (reference sequence). CDR3 length equals 18 residues.

The chain is built from TRBV6-1 and TRBJ1-2, with D possibly matching TRBD1 (6 bases). Trimming pared 7 bases from V and 0 bases from J, leaving 15 bases between. The CDR3 consists of 15 residues. Per the germline V gene, CDR1 is MNHNS and CDR2 is SASEGT. In DNA form, the CDR3 reads TGTGCCAGCATTGACACAGGGCGGACTAACTATGGCTACACCTTC. This codes for CASIDTGRTNYGYTF.

In this sample, this clone turned up a few times. This chain uses TRBV28 with TRBJ2-5; TRBD1 aligns across 8 bases. With 6 bases clipped from V and 6 bases from J, the junction kept 9 bases outside the gene matches. Per germline, CDR1 MDHEN and CDR2 SYDVKM. This CDR3 is built from 14 residues. The CDR3 reads CASSFLDRAKTQYF. CDR3 bases: TGTGCCAGCAGCTTCTTGGACAGGGCCAAGACCCAGTACTTC.

V is TRBV30 and J is TRBJ2-5; the D gene is possibly TRBD2 (6 bases). Germline V gene sequence: CDR1 GTSNPN, CDR2 SVGIG (reference sequence). The CDR3 loop spans 12 amino acids. Trimming removed 5 bases at V and 4 bases at J, with 11 bases between. For the CDR3, the DNA is TGTGCCTGGGATGGAGGGGCAGAGACCCAGTACTTC. It specifies CAWDGGAETQYF.

The chain uses TRBV30 and TRBJ2-1, with a possible D match to TRBD2 (5 bases). Germline values: CDR1 GTSNPN, CDR2 SVGIG (reference sequence). The CDR3 consists of 17 residues. V lost 4 bases, J lost 6 bases, and 25 bases lay in between. CDR3 amino acids: CAWIKGNRGVVGNEQFF. The CDR3 DNA is TGTGCCTGGATAAAAGGAAATCGGGGAGTAGTGGGCAATGAGCAGTTCTTC.

This chain joins TRBV19 and TRBJ2-3, with 7 bases that match TRBD1. This CDR3 region has 16 residues. Trimming at V came to 0 bases and at J to 2 bases, leaving 5 bases not matched to a gene. Germline assignment: CDR1 LNHDA and CDR2 SQIVND (reference sequence). This chain's CDR3 is CASSIDRQGNTDTQYF. The CDR3 nucleotides are TGTGCCAGTAGTATAGATCGACAGGGAAACACAGATACGCAGTATTTT. Using reference TRBV19 and TRBJ2-3 for the parts outside the CDR3, the full variable domain is DGGITQSPKYLFRKEGQNVTLSCEQNLNHDAMYWYRQDPGQGLRLIYYSQIVNDFQKGDIAEGYSVSREKKESFPLTVTSAQKNPTAFYLCASSIDRQGNTDTQYFGPGTRLTVL.

The rearrangement uses TRBV4-2 and TRBJ2-1, with 7 nucleotides matching TRBD2. CDR3 size: 17 residues. CDR1 and CDR2 (germline): LGHNA, YNFKEQ. V was clipped by 3 bases and J by 0 bases; unmatched bases: 8. The DNA of the CDR3 is TGTGCCAGCAGCCAGGGGGAGGGTGGGAGCTCCTACAATGAGCAGTTCTTC. Protein sequence: CASSQGEGGSSYNEQFF.

This clone has only a few counts. V gene TRBV15 combines with J gene TRBJ2-7, with 10 bases identical to TRBD2. The V gene's germline CDR1 is LNHNV and CDR2 YYDKDF (reference sequence). There are 17 residues in the CDR3. J gave up 2 bases and V 0 bases, and 7 bases lay outside the gene matches. The CDR3 sequence is CATSRDLQTSGTYEQYF. The CDR3 DNA reads TGTGCCACCAGCAGAGATCTGCAAACTAGCGGGACCTACGAGCAGTACTTC.